This TCR beta chain was sequenced in a study of T-cell reconstitution after alpha-beta-depleted transplantation in children. General study points: Expanded graft clones numbering several hundred reportedly gave rise to alpha-beta T cells about two months after transplant. By one year post-transplant, T-cell counts and diversity largely arose from T cells that were newly produced.

V lost 5 bases and J lost 7, with 17 bases in between. This CDR3 is built from 14 residues. CDR1 is SEHNR, CDR2 FQNEAQ, per germline (reference sequence). Preparation of the TCRbeta library involved a method that used unique molecular identifiers. Each CDR3 protein gets one entry after TCRdb re-called the PCR reads with MiXCR. The top ten hold 25% to 35% of the sample, which has approximately 980,000 distinct CDR3 sequences, roughly 29% seen once. To note about this clonotype: What it binds is not known.

This sequence joins TRBV7-9 and TRBJ1-1; the D gene is possibly TRBD1 (5 bases). Sequences were derived from PBMCs, mostly from graft donor cells, sampled 360 days after TCRalphabeta/CD19-depleted stem cell transplant. The origin of this receptor is a boy younger than two who had a stem cell transplant for SCID, so the T cells may come from the graft donor. CDR3 loop: CASSHRQPADEAFF. The DNA of the CDR3 is TGTGCCAGCAGCCACCGACAGCCCGCTGATGAAGCTTTCTTT.